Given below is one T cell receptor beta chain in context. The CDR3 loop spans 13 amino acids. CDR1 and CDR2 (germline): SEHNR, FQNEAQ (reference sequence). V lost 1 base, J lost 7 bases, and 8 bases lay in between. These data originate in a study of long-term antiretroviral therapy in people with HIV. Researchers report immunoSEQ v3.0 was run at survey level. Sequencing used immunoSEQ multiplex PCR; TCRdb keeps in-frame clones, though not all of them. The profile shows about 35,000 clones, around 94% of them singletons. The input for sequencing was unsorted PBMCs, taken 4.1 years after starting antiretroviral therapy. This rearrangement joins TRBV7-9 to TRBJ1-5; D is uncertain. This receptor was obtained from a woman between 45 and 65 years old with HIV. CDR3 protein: CASSLEGSQPQHF. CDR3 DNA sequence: TGTGCCAGCAGCTTAGAGGGAAGCCAGCCCCAGCATTTT.